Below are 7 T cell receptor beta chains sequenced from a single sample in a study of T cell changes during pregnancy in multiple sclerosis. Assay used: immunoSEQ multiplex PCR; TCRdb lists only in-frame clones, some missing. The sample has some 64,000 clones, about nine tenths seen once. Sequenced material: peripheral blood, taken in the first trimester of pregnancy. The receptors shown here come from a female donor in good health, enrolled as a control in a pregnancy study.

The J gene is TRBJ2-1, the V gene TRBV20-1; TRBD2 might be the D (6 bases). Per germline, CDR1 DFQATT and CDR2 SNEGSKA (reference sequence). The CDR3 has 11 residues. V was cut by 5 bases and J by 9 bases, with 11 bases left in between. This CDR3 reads CSAGGRFEQFF. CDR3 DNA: TGCAGTGCTGGGGGGAGGTTTGAGCAGTTCTTC.

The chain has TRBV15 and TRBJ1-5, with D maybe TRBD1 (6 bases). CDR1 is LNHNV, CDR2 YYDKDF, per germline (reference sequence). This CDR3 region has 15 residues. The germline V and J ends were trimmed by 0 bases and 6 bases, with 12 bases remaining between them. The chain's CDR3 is CATSRDTLRGQPQHF. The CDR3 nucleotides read TGTGCCACCAGCAGAGACACCCTCAGGGGTCAGCCCCAGCATTTT.

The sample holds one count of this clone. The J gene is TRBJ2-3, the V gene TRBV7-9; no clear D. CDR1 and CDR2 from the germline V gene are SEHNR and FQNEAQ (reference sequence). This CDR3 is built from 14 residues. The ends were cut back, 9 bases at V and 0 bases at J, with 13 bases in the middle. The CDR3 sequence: CASKIEPSTDTQYF. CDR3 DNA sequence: TGTGCCAGTAAAATTGAGCCTAGCACAGATACGCAGTATTTT.

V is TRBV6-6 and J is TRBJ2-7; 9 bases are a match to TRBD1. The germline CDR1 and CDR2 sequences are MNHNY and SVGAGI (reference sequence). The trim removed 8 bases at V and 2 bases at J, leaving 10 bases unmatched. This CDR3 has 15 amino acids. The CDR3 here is CASAAVDRGAYEQYF. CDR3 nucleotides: TGTGCCAGCGCAGCCGTGGACAGGGGCGCCTACGAGCAGTACTTC.

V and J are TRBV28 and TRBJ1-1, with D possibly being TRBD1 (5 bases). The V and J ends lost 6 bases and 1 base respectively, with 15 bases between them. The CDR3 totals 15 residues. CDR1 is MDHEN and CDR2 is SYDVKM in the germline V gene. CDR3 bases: TGTGCCAGCAGCCTGGCAGGGAAGGCGAACACTGAAGCTTTCTTT. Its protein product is CASSLAGKANTEAFF.

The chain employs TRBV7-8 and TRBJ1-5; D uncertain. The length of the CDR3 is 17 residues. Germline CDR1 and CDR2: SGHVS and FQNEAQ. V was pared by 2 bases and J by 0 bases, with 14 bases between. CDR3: CASSLTPVGDSNQPQHF. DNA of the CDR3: TGTGCCAGCAGCTTAACTCCGGTAGGAGATAGCAATCAGCCCCAGCATTTT.

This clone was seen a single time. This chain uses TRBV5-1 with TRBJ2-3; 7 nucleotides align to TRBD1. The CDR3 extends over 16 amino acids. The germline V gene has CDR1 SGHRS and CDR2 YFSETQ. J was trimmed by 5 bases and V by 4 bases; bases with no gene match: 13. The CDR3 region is CASSRNRGVNEDTQYF. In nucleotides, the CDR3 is TGCGCCAGCAGCCGAAACAGGGGTGTGAATGAAGATACGCAGTATTTT.